This T cell receptor (beta chain) originates from a study of cytomegalovirus exposure and HLA in healthy donors. Study-wide findings and caveats: According to reports, the classifier identified cytomegalovirus status with high specificity and sensitivity. An observed cluster of highly shared sequence variants was recorded as a likely sequencing artifact.

Of note for this clone: As yet, its antigen is unknown.

With V trimmed by 0 bases and J by 6 bases, 7 bases remained unmatched. There are 16 residues in the CDR3. Germline V gene sequence: CDR1 MNHEY, CDR2 SVGAGI. Both 60 Vbeta primers and 13 Jbeta primers went into the PCR. In the authors' workflow: About 10 million shared chains were among around 80 million unique TCR beta chains counted in a later analysis. Sequencing used immunoSEQ multiplex PCR; TCRdb keeps in-frame clones, though not all of them. D and trimming were read from the DNA, whereas the V and J calls and clone size are those reported in that table. The table records approximately 100,000 clones, about three quarters of them present only once.

The sequencing input was PBMCs. The receptor was derived from a woman aged 40 to 50 in good health and CMV-seropositive. The chain carries TRBV6-5 and TRBJ1-1; the match to TRBD1 covers 10 bases. In DNA, the CDR3 is TGTGCCAGCAGTTACTCGCGGGACAGGGGCTTCCCTGAAGCTTTCTTT. This sequence encodes CASSYSRDRGFPEAFF.